These T cell receptor beta chains were read from a single sample in a study of CD8+CD57+ T cells in acquired aplastic anemia. TCRdb reprocessed the reads with MiXCR, giving one entry per CDR3 protein. There are 200,000 to 250,000 distinct CDR3 sequences in the sample; under 50% occur only once, and around 20% lies in the top ten. The specimen sequenced was sorted CD4+, CD8+, or CD8+CD57+ T cells (not recorded which) from PBMCs. These receptors were collected from a human donor with aplastic anemia. The CDR3 runs from the conserved cysteine through the conserved F or W. The order of the fields is J gene, V gene, D gene, clone size, CDR3 protein, CDR3 DNA. A D gene is named only where the DNA matches it firmly. The size of a clone is reported for some rows only, either as once, few or many, or as a class for expanded clones.

J gene: TRBJ2-3; V gene: TRBV2; D gene: -; clone size: -; CDR3 protein: CASSIFGKTDTQYF; CDR3 DNA: TGTGCCAGCAGCATCTTCGGGAAAACAGATACGCAGTATTTT
J gene: TRBJ2-3; V gene: TRBV7-7; D gene: TRBD2; clone size: -; CDR3 protein: CASRCPGLAVSTDTQYF; CDR3 DNA: TGTGCTAGCAGATGCCCGGGACTAGCGGTTAGCACAGATACGCAGTATTTT
J gene: TRBJ2-7; V gene: TRBV5-1; D gene: -; clone size: many; CDR3 protein: CASSLGYRETYEQYF; CDR3 DNA: TGCGCCAGCAGCCTGGGATACAGGGAGACCTACGAGCAGTACTTC
J gene: TRBJ1-2; V gene: TRBV7-2; D gene: TRBD1; clone size: many; CDR3 protein: CASSFSTGDGYTF; CDR3 DNA: TGTGCCAGCAGCTTTTCGACAGGGGATGGCTACACCTTC
J gene: TRBJ2-1; V gene: TRBV15; D gene: TRBD2; clone size: -; CDR3 protein: CATSRDASGGNEQFF; CDR3 DNA: TGTGCCACCAGCAGAGATGCTAGCGGGGGAAATGAGCAGTTCTTC
J gene: TRBJ2-3; V gene: TRBV27; D gene: -; clone size: -; CDR3 protein: CASSSTSTDTQYF; CDR3 DNA: TGTGCCAGCAGTTCTACTAGCACAGATACGCAGTATTTT
J gene: TRBJ2-7; V gene: TRBV7-2; D gene: TRBD1; clone size: -; CDR3 protein: CASSVRTGSSDEQYF; CDR3 DNA: TGTGCCAGCAGTGTCCGGACAGGGAGCTCTGACGAGCAGTACTTC
J gene: TRBJ2-1; V gene: TRBV6-5; D gene: -; clone size: few; CDR3 protein: CASSLTRDRTYNEQFF; CDR3 DNA: TGTGCCAGCAGTTTAACGCGGGACAGAACCTACAATGAGCAGTTCTTC
J gene: TRBJ1-6; V gene: TRBV12-3/TRBV12-4; D gene: -; clone size: many; CDR3 protein: CASSPGPYNSPLHF; CDR3 DNA: TGTGCCAGCAGTCCGGGACCTTATAATTCACCCCTCCACTTT
J gene: TRBJ2-6; V gene: TRBV7-8; D gene: -; clone size: -; CDR3 protein: CASSLARGNVLTF; CDR3 DNA: TGTGCCAGCAGCTTAGCTCGGGGCAACGTCCTGACTTTC
J gene: TRBJ2-6; V gene: TRBV19; D gene: TRBD1; clone size: -; CDR3 protein: CASSQQGGTGANVLTF; CDR3 DNA: TGTGCCAGTAGTCAACAGGGGGGTACCGGGGCCAACGTCCTGACTTTC
J gene: TRBJ1-3; V gene: TRBV5-1; D gene: -; clone size: few; CDR3 protein: CASSRRAALSGNTIYF; CDR3 DNA: TGTGCCAGCTCACGCCGGGCCGCCCTCTCTGGAAACACCATATATTTT
J gene: TRBJ2-2; V gene: TRBV10-3; D gene: TRBD1; clone size: -; CDR3 protein: CAISERSDRGGTGELFF; CDR3 DNA: TGTGCCATCAGTGAGCGTTCAGACAGGGGGGGCACCGGGGAGCTGTTTTTT
J gene: TRBJ2-5; V gene: TRBV7-3; D gene: -; clone size: -; CDR3 protein: CASSLDRHLETQYF; CDR3 DNA: TGTGCCAGCAGCTTAGACAGGCACCTAGAGACCCAGTACTTC
J gene: TRBJ1-1; V gene: TRBV20-1; D gene: -; clone size: many; CDR3 protein: CSAKPLQQGLNTEAFF; CDR3 DNA: TGCAGTGCTAAGCCCTTACAACAAGGCTTGAACACTGAAGCTTTCTTT
J gene: TRBJ2-3; V gene: TRBV6-1; D gene: TRBD1; clone size: -; CDR3 protein: CASSESGQGTTDTQYF; CDR3 DNA: TGCGCCAGCAGTGAGTCGGGACAGGGTACCACAGACACGCAGTATTTT
J gene: TRBJ2-7; V gene: TRBV12-3/TRBV12-4; D gene: TRBD1; clone size: few; CDR3 protein: CASSFRTGKF; CDR3 DNA: TGTGCCAGCTCCTTTAGGACAGGTAAATTC
J gene: TRBJ2-5; V gene: TRBV3-1; D gene: TRBD1; clone size: many; CDR3 protein: CASSPRTGRETQYF; CDR3 DNA: TGTGCCAGCAGCCCCAGGACAGGGCGGGAGACCCAGTACTTC
J gene: TRBJ2-4; V gene: TRBV3-1; D gene: -; clone size: -; CDR3 protein: CASSQELAKNIQYF; CDR3 DNA: TGTGCCAGCAGCCAAGAACTAGCCAAAAACATTCAGTACTTC
J gene: TRBJ1-6; V gene: TRBV3-1; D gene: -; clone size: -; CDR3 protein: CASSQEPAPPLHF; CDR3 DNA: TGCGCCAGCAGCCAAGAGCCGGCACCACCCCTCCACTTT
J gene: TRBJ1-5; V gene: TRBV20-1; D gene: -; clone size: many; CDR3 protein: CSVSKTGRNQPQHF; CDR3 DNA: TGCAGTGTCAGTAAGACAGGAAGGAATCAGCCCCAGCATTTT
J gene: TRBJ1-2; V gene: TRBV5-1; D gene: TRBD1; clone size: once; CDR3 protein: CASSPTGSSGYTF; CDR3 DNA: TGCGCCAGCAGCCCGACAGGGTCGAGTGGCTACACCTTC
J gene: TRBJ2-7; V gene: TRBV20-1; D gene: TRBD1; clone size: -; CDR3 protein: CSAQTGISYEQYF; CDR3 DNA: TGCAGTGCCCAGACAGGGATCTCCTACGAGCAGTACTTC
J gene: TRBJ2-3; V gene: TRBV11-2; D gene: TRBD1; clone size: -; CDR3 protein: CASSSTGGGTDTQYF; CDR3 DNA: TGTGCCAGCAGCTCAACAGGGGGCGGGACAGATACGCAGTATTTT
J gene: TRBJ2-7; V gene: TRBV12-3/TRBV12-4; D gene: TRBD2; clone size: many; CDR3 protein: CASSLGLAGSFGEQYF; CDR3 DNA: TGTGCCAGCAGTCTTGGACTAGCGGGGTCCTTTGGAGAGCAGTACTTC
J gene: TRBJ2-5; V gene: TRBV20-1; D gene: -; clone size: many; CDR3 protein: CSARRLGEYQETQYF; CDR3 DNA: TGCAGTGCTAGAAGATTGGGGGAGTACCAAGAGACCCAGTACTTC
J gene: TRBJ2-1; V gene: TRBV10-1; D gene: TRBD2; clone size: -; CDR3 protein: CASSGGLAGGPYNEQFF; CDR3 DNA: TGCGCCAGCAGTGGAGGACTAGCGGGGGGACCCTACAATGAGCAGTTCTTC
J gene: TRBJ2-5; V gene: TRBV20-1; D gene: -; clone size: -; CDR3 protein: CSARDQVRGETQYF; CDR3 DNA: TGCAGTGCTAGAGATCAGGTGCGGGGAGAGACCCAGTACTTC
J gene: TRBJ2-6; V gene: TRBV12-3/TRBV12-4; D gene: -; clone size: few; CDR3 protein: CASRWPVRGGSGANVLTF; CDR3 DNA: TGTGCCAGCAGATGGCCTGTTCGGGGCGGCTCTGGGGCCAACGTCCTGACTTTC
J gene: TRBJ1-1; V gene: TRBV5-1; D gene: -; clone size: once; CDR3 protein: CASSLVGRVVNTEAFF; CDR3 DNA: TGCGCCAGCAGCTTGGTGGGCAGGGTAGTGAACACTGAAGCTTTCTTT
J gene: TRBJ2-5; V gene: TRBV2; D gene: TRBD2; clone size: -; CDR3 protein: CASTQDERGLTGETQYF; CDR3 DNA: TGTGCCAGCACTCAGGACGAGCGGGGGCTTACCGGGGAGACCCAGTACTTC
J gene: TRBJ2-5; V gene: TRBV19; D gene: TRBD1; clone size: -; CDR3 protein: CASRERDRETQYF; CDR3 DNA: TGCGCCAGTAGAGAGAGGGACAGGGAGACCCAGTACTTC
J gene: TRBJ2-6; V gene: TRBV5-1; D gene: -; clone size: many; CDR3 protein: CASASGASGANVLTF; CDR3 DNA: TGCGCCAGCGCTTCAGGGGCATCTGGGGCCAACGTCCTGACTTTC